This T cell receptor (beta chain) was obtained from a study of cytomegalovirus exposure and HLA in healthy donors. Primers included in the PCR were 60 Vbeta and 13 Jbeta primers. Only in-frame clones appear in the TCRdb table, and some are missing; sequencing was by immunoSEQ multiplex PCR. This sample carries 100,000 or so clones, around 75% of them seen once, and the ten largest clones take over 2%. The source of this sequence is a young man in good health and CMV-seronegative. Sequenced sample: PBMCs.

CDR3 bases: TGTGCCAGCAGCTCCCAGTCTGCTGAAGCTTTCTTT. Amino acid sequence: CASSSQSAEAFF. V usage is TRBV13 and J usage is TRBJ1-1; D uncertain. Trimming took off 4 bases at V and 6 bases at J, with 9 bases between the two ends. CDR1 and CDR2 (germline): PRHDT, FYEKMQ (reference sequence). The CDR3 spans 12 residues. The variable domain in full, with the rest retrieved from reference TRBV13 and TRBJ1-1, is AAGVIQSPRHLIKEKRETATLKCYPIPRHDTVYWYQQGPGQDPQFLISFYEKMQSDKGSIPDRFSAQQFSDYHSELNMSSLELGDSALYFCASSSQSAEAFFGQGTRLTVV.